This entry lists 9 T cell receptor beta chains sequenced from one sample in a study of T cells in localized non-small cell lung cancer. Repertoires were generated with immunoSEQ multiplex PCR, while TCRdb's copy carries only in-frame clones and drops some. This sample has some 30,000 clones, with about 90% found just once. This specimen consisted of peripheral blood mononuclear cells, obtained before any cancer treatment. The receptors here all came from a man aged 40 to 75 with stage III lung adenocarcinoma.

The CDR3 sequence: CASSYRTGVYGYTF. CDR3 nucleotide sequence: TGTGCCAGCAGTTACCGGACAGGGGTCTATGGCTACACCTTC. The V call is TRBV6-5, the J call TRBJ1-2; TRBD1 matches at 9 bases. The junction had 2 bases not matched to a gene; V was cut back by 2 bases and J by 4 bases. Germline V gene data show CDR1 as MNHEY and CDR2 as SVGAGI. This CDR3 has 14 amino acids.

The J gene is TRBJ2-3, the V gene TRBV18; D not resolved. The CDR3 has 14 amino acids. Germline lookup yields CDR1 KGHSH and CDR2 LQKENI. V was shortened by 6 bases and J by 4 bases, with 14 bases between the two germline ends. The DNA of the CDR3 is TGTGCCAGCTCTCCCACCTTTGGCGCAGATACGCAGTATTTT. Its translation: CASSPTFGADTQYF. Full variable domain (missing parts from reference TRBV18 and TRBJ2-3): NAGVMQNPRHLVRRRGQEARLRCSPMKGHSHVYWYRQLPEEGLKFMVYLQKENIIDESGMPKERFSAEFPKEGPSILRIQQVVRGDSAAYFCASSPTFGADTQYFGPGTRLTVL.

This chain links TRBV19 with TRBJ2-7; the match to TRBD1 covers 10 bases. The trim removed 6 bases at V and 5 bases at J, leaving 7 bases unmatched. This CDR3 region has 14 residues. CDR1 and CDR2 (germline): LNHDA, SQIVND (reference sequence). The CDR3 bases are TGTGCCAGTAGAGACAGGGGGCGCGACCACGAGCAGTACTTC. This sequence encodes CASRDRGRDHEQYF.

In its sample, this clone was seen once. This specimen includes other DNA sequences encoding the same CDR3. The chain links TRBV4-2 to TRBJ1-5; D call uncertain. This CDR3 contains 15 residues. Trimming removed 3 bases at V and 0 bases at J, with 9 bases between. Germline CDR1 LGHNA, CDR2 YNFKEQ. The CDR3, as DNA: TGTGCCAGCAGCCAGGCAGAGAATAGCAATCAGCCCCAGCATTTT. Amino acid sequence: CASSQAENSNQPQHF.

The chain has TRBV7-9 and TRBJ2-1; 10 bases map to TRBD2. Germline CDR1 reads SEHNR; CDR2 reads FQNEAQ (reference sequence). Germline trimming cut 6 bases from V and 4 bases from J; bases unmatched to any gene: 6. The CDR3 covers 15 residues. CDR3 coding DNA: TGTGCCAGCAGGTTCGGGACTAGCGATTACAATGAGCAGTTCTTC. Its protein product is CASRFGTSDYNEQFF.

The gene calls are TRBV9 and TRBJ2-7; maybe TRBD2 (7 bases). The ends were cut back, 4 bases at V and 3 bases at J, with 14 bases in the middle. The CDR3 runs to 14 residues. Germline CDR1 and CDR2: SGDLS and YYNGEE. This chain's CDR3 is CASSLGGGDYEQYF. Written as DNA, the CDR3 is TGTGCCAGCAGCCTCGGCGGGGGCGACTACGAGCAGTACTTC.

CDR3 nucleotide sequence: TGTGCCAGCAGCCAATCAGGGAACACTGAAGCTTTCTTT. Protein: CASSQSGNTEAFF. The V gene is TRBV7-9, the J gene TRBJ1-1; D remains unclear. The CDR3 consists of 13 residues. Germline lookup yields CDR1 SEHNR and CDR2 FQNEAQ (reference sequence). V was pared by 5 bases and J by 1 base, with 8 bases between.

The sample holds one count of this clone. The chain uses TRBV6-5 and TRBJ1-2, with D perhaps matching TRBD1 (6 bases). The CDR3 runs to 13 residues. V was clipped by 9 bases and J by 1 base, with 12 bases between them. In germline, CDR1 is MNHEY, CDR2 SVGAGI. CDR3 sequence reads: CASSTGINYGYTF. The DNA of the CDR3 is TGTGCCAGTTCCACAGGGATTAACTATGGCTACACCTTC.

This chain joins TRBV9 and TRBJ2-2; D is uncertain. V dropped 0 bases and J dropped 7 bases, with 4 bases sitting between them. This CDR3 comprises 12 residues. The V gene's germline CDR1 is SGDLS and CDR2 YYNGEE. CDR3 in amino acids: CASSVASGELFF. CDR3 nucleotide sequence: TGTGCCAGCAGCGTAGCGAGCGGGGAGCTGTTTTTT.